This T cell receptor (beta chain) was retrieved from a study of blood T cell repertoires in COVID-19. V dropped 7 bases and J dropped 5; count of bases not matched to a gene: 12. Germline lookup yields CDR1 MNHEY and CDR2 SVGAGI. This CDR3 has 15 residues. TCRdb keeps only in-frame clones here, not all; method: immunoSEQ multiplex PCR. The profile covers about 230,000 clones, with just over 85% appearing a single time and about 9.9% taken by the ten largest. The origin of this receptor is a man between 50 and 59 years old with COVID-19, enrolled during active disease. The specimen was peripheral blood. This chain uses TRBV6-5 with TRBJ2-7; 9 nucleotides agree with TRBD1. This CDR3 reads CASTTRGTGSNEQYF. In nucleotides, the CDR3 is TGTGCCAGCACAACGAGAGGGACAGGGTCCAACGAGCAGTACTTC.